The 21 T cell receptor beta chains below were found in one sample sequenced in a study of T cells in Graves' hyperthyroidism and ophthalmopathy. Amplified TCR beta CDR3 regions derived from RNA transcripts. The HTBI primer set served for first-round RT-PCR of the TCR CDR3. TCRdb re-analysed the multiplex PCR reads in MiXCR, keeping a single row per CDR3 protein. The sample lists about 600,000 distinct CDR3 sequences; about 14% were seen once. The sample taken for sequencing was blood. Receptor source: a woman between 50 and 59 years old with Graves' ophthalmopathy.

At least ten counts were recorded for this clonotype. V usage is TRBV5-1 and J usage is TRBJ2-7, with D possibly TRBD1 on 6 matching bases. CDR1 SGHRS and CDR2 YFSETQ come from the germline V gene. The V and J ends lost 2 bases and 1 base respectively, with 13 bases between them. This CDR3 region has 15 residues. The CDR3 region is CASSFSAQGSYEQYF. In nucleotides, the CDR3 is TGCGCCAGCAGCTTTAGTGCACAGGGTTCCTACGAGCAGTACTTC.

Ten or more counts support this clonotype. The chain couples TRBV2 to TRBJ2-7, with 8 bases identical to TRBD2. This CDR3 has 15 residues. Germline V CDR1 and CDR2: SNHLY, FYNNEI. V dropped 1 base and J dropped 5; count of bases not matched to a gene: 7. The CDR3 DNA sequence: TGTGCCAGCAGTGAAGGGTTAGCGGGACCCCACGAGCAGTACTTC. Its protein product is CASSEGLAGPHEQYF.

This sequence joins TRBV7-9 and TRBJ1-1; D perhaps matches TRBD1 (6 bases). The CDR3 length is 12 residues. Looked up from germline, CDR1 is SEHNR and CDR2 is FQNEAQ (reference sequence). Between the trimmed V and J ends, which lost 5 bases and 6 bases, there was a span of 10 bases. CDR3 in amino acids: CASSLKGAEAFF. The CDR3 bases are TGTGCCAGCAGCCTAAAGGGGGCTGAAGCTTTCTTT. Using reference TRBV7-9 and TRBJ1-1 for the parts outside the CDR3, the full variable domain is DTGVSQNPRHKITKRGQNVTFRCDPISEHNRLYWYRQTLGQGPEFLTYFQNEAQLEKSRLLSDRFSAERPKGSFSTLEIQRTEQGDSAMYLCASSLKGAEAFFGQGTRLTVV.

This clonotype was observed at least ten times. The CDR3 region has the DNA TGTGCCAGCAGTTACGTTTCTCCCAGGGCAGGCGGCGAGCAGTACTTC. Encoded protein: CASSYVSPRAGGEQYF. This sequence joins TRBV6-2 or TRBV6-3 and TRBJ2-7, with a weak D call TRBD1 (5 bases). There are 16 residues in the CDR3. Deletions cut 2 bases from V and 6 bases from J, with 20 bases between. Germline lookup yields CDR1 MNHEY and CDR2 SVGEGT.

Ten or more counts support this clonotype. The genes are TRBV28 and TRBJ2-1; TRBD1 agrees at 9 bases. Losses at the gene ends were 6 bases for V and 7 bases for J; bases not matched to a gene: 13. The CDR3 extends over 16 amino acids. Germline CDR1 is MDHEN and CDR2 is SYDVKM. The CDR3 protein is CASSRNRGRKGNEQFF. The CDR3 DNA is TGTGCCAGCAGCCGGAACAGGGGGCGTAAGGGTAATGAGCAGTTCTTC.

The V call is TRBV25-1, the J call TRBJ1-4, with 7 bases that match TRBD1. There are 15 residues in the CDR3. In germline, CDR1 is MGHDK, CDR2 SYGVNS. The junction had 7 bases not matched to a gene; V was cut back by 5 bases and J by 4 bases. Here the CDR3 DNA reads TGTGCCAGCAGTAAAGAAACAGGGGATAATGAAAAACTGTTTTTT. The encoded protein is CASSKETGDNEKLFF.

This clonotype appeared many times. The V and J genes are TRBV28 and TRBJ2-3; D is ambiguous. The V gene's germline CDR1 is MDHEN and CDR2 SYDVKM. V shed 2 bases and J shed 5 bases, with 14 bases lying between them. The CDR3 covers 15 residues. CDR3 nucleotide sequence: TGTGCCAGCAGTTTAGGCGGCTCTTTGGGAGATACGCAGTATTTT. This encodes CASSLGGSLGDTQYF.

This rearrangement joins TRBV5-4 to TRBJ2-7; the D gene is possibly TRBD2 (6 bases). The V end was cut by 0 bases, the J end by 2 bases, with 15 bases between. This CDR3 has 16 amino acids. Germline V gene data show CDR1 as SGHNT and CDR2 as YYREEE (reference sequence). The CDR3, as DNA: TGTGCCAGCAGCTTGGGGCTAGCGCGTGGAACCTACGAGCAGTACTTC. Encoded protein: CASSLGLARGTYEQYF.

This clonotype was seen more than once but under ten times. The rearrangement joins TRBV29-1 to TRBJ2-3, with 14 bases identical to TRBD2. The CDR3 contains 16 residues. V shed 4 bases and J 3 bases; nucleotides not matched to a gene: 6. CDR1 SQVTM and CDR2 ANQGSEA come from the germline V gene. CDR3 sequence reads: CSVVGTSGSITDTQYF. CDR3 in DNA: TGCAGCGTTGTCGGGACTAGCGGGAGTATAACAGATACGCAGTATTTT.

Points on this clonotype: One end of the junction fails to match germline, which may point to a read error. CDR3 bases: TGCGCCAGCAGATTGGCAGGGAAAAACACCGGGGAGCTGTTTTTT. As protein: CASRLAGKNTGELFF. The chain joins TRBV5-1 to TRBJ2-2; a weak D match, TRBD1 (5 bases). There are 15 residues in the CDR3. Germline CDR1 SGHRS, CDR2 YFSETQ.

The V gene is TRBV29-1, the J gene TRBJ2-7; 7 positions match TRBD2. The CDR3 spans 11 residues. V lost 5 bases, J lost 3 bases, and 1 base stayed unmatched. Germline V lookup: CDR1 SQVTM, CDR2 ANQGSEA. The chain's CDR3 is CSVTSDYEQYF. The CDR3 nucleotides read TGCAGCGTTACTAGCGACTACGAGCAGTACTTC.

This clonotype was recorded many times. The chain combines TRBV28 with TRBJ2-7; no reliable D call. The CDR3 loop spans 15 amino acids. Germline V gene lookup returns CDR1 MDHEN and CDR2 SYDVKM. Trimming pared 6 bases from V and 2 bases from J, leaving 17 bases between. The CDR3 here is CASSIFKTAPYEQYF. In DNA form, the CDR3 reads TGTGCCAGCAGCATCTTTAAAACGGCGCCCTACGAGCAGTACTTC.

This clonotype occurred many times. This rearrangement joins TRBV12-3 or TRBV12-4 to TRBJ1-3; no firm D call. The V end was cut by 0 bases, the J end by 1 base, with 7 bases between. The CDR3 extends over 15 amino acids. The CDR3 DNA follows: TGTGCCAGCAGTTTAGCTAGGGCATCTGGAAACACCATATATTTT. It is translated as CASSLARASGNTIYF.

In this sample, this clonotype turned up many times. V usage is TRBV7-9 and J usage is TRBJ2-2, with D tentatively TRBD1 or TRBD2 (5 bases each). This CDR3 has 14 residues. Trimming cost V 5 bases and J 5 bases, with 12 bases left between them. The germline CDR1 and CDR2 sequences are SEHNR and FQNEAQ (reference sequence). CDR3 coding DNA: TGTGCCAGCAGCCACGGGACCACAACCGGGGAGCTGTTTTTT. Translation gives CASSHGTTTGELFF.

The chain couples TRBV2 to TRBJ2-7, with 7 bases that match TRBD2. The trim removed 6 bases at V and 4 bases at J, leaving 18 bases unmatched. Germline loops: CDR1 SNHLY, CDR2 FYNNEI. The CDR3 is 17 residues long. The CDR3 loop is CASSPPVGRASDYEQYF. As DNA, the CDR3 is TGTGCCAGCAGCCCCCCAGTTGGGAGGGCCTCTGATTACGAGCAGTACTTC.

J is TRBJ2-2 and V is TRBV7-2; D is unresolved. Germline assignment: CDR1 SGHTA and CDR2 FQGNSA. The CDR3 contains 14 residues. Trimming cost V 1 base and J 4 bases, with 7 bases left between them. CDR3: CASSLEAPTGELFF. CDR3 DNA: TGTGCCAGCAGCTTAGAAGCGCCCACCGGGGAGCTGTTTTTT.

In its sample, this clonotype was seen a few times. The chain recombines TRBV18 with TRBJ1-1, with 9 bases aligning to TRBD1. The V gene end was trimmed by 9 bases and the J gene end by 0 bases; junction bases not matched to a gene: 11. The CDR3 totals 16 residues. Looked up from germline, CDR1 is KGHSH and CDR2 is LQKENI. The CDR3 is CASKDRGVWMNTEAFF. CDR3 nucleotide sequence: TGTGCCAGTAAGGACAGGGGAGTTTGGATGAACACTGAAGCTTTCTTT.

This clonotype was counted ten times or more. The chain carries TRBV20-1 and TRBJ1-1, with TRBD1 matching over 7 bases. V trimming: 2 bases; J trimming: 4 bases; junction bases outside the gene matches: 4. This CDR3 has 13 amino acids. CDR1 and CDR2 (germline): DFQATT, SNEGSKA (reference sequence). The CDR3 region is CSARIAGGTEAFF. The DNA of the CDR3 is TGCAGTGCTAGAATAGCAGGGGGCACTGAAGCTTTCTTT.

This clonotype was counted many times. This chain links TRBV10-3 with TRBJ2-2; 10 positions match TRBD2. This CDR3 comprises 17 residues. The ends lost 1 base at V and 1 base at J; junction bases unmatched: 3. Germline CDR1 reads ENHRY; CDR2 reads SYGVKD. CDR3 sequence (DNA): TGTGCCATCAGTGAGTGGACTAGCGGAGGGAACACCGGGGAGCTGTTTTTT. It encodes CAISEWTSGGNTGELFF.

The genes are TRBV24-1 and TRBJ2-7; 11 bases are shared with TRBD1. The germline V gene has CDR1 KGHDR and CDR2 SFDVKD. Germline trimming cut 5 bases from V and 5 bases from J; bases unmatched to any gene: 4. The CDR3 contains 14 residues. The CDR3 bases are TGTGCCACCAGTGGGACAGGGGGCATCAACGAGCAGTACTTC. Protein sequence: CATSGTGGINEQYF.

This clonotype was counted at least ten times. V is TRBV6-2 or TRBV6-3 and J is TRBJ2-1; 14 bases map to TRBD2. This CDR3 comprises 20 residues. The germline CDR1 and CDR2 sequences are MNHEY and SVGEGT. V gave up 2 bases and J gave up 3 bases; unmatched junction bases: 12. For the CDR3, the DNA is TGTGCCAGCAGTTACGGCCGGCTGGGACTAGCGGGAGTAAACTACAATGAGCAGTTCTTC. It is translated as CASSYGRLGLAGVNYNEQFF.